What follows is one TCR beta chain and its context. Its antigen is unidentified. V trimming: 7 bases; J trimming: 5 bases; junction bases outside the gene matches: 3. Per germline, CDR1 LNHNV and CDR2 YYDKDF (reference sequence). This CDR3 is 13 amino acids long. The data are from a study of CD8+ T cells in alopecia areata. Reverse transcription of extracted RNA yielded cDNA, which provided the sequencing template. The data were produced by immunoSEQ multiplex PCR, yet TCRdb's version contains in-frame clones alone and is incomplete. This sample carries fewer than 250,000 clones, 64% of them seen once, and the ten largest clones take more than 3.5%. Broader study findings: Scalp and blood retained many expanded lesional clones during tofacitinib.

Treatment in this sample: oral pan-JAK inhibitor, 5-10 mg twice daily. The source material was CD4+ T cells sorted from blood, sampled at week 4, from a patient treated with tofacitinib. This receptor was taken from a human donor with alopecia areata. The rearrangement joins TRBV15 to TRBJ1-5; 9 bases line up with TRBD1. The CDR3 region has the DNA TGTGCCACCACACAGGGGGCTGATCAGCCCCAGCATTTT. It specifies CATTQGADQPQHF. The full variable domain, its missing parts supplied by reference TRBV15 and TRBJ1-5, is DAMVIQNPRYQVTQFGKPVTLSCSQTLNHNVMYWYQQKSSQAPKLLFHYYDKDFNNEADTPDNFQSRRPNTSFCFLDIRSPGLGDTAMYLCATTQGADQPQHFGDGTRLSIL.